This T cell receptor (beta chain) is from a study of STAT5B mutations in CD4+ large granular lymphocyte leukemia. With V trimmed by 1 base and J by 5 bases, 4 bases remained unmatched. The CDR3 is 14 residues long. Germline values: CDR1 MDHEN, CDR2 SYDVKM. Of note for this clone: Its antigen remains unidentified.

Regarding the study as a whole: 8/27 top patient clones versus 2/35 control clones were TRBV06-family.

The repertoire was sequenced with immunoSEQ multiplex PCR; TCRdb's copy has only in-frame clones and lacks some. The sample includes 20,000 to 25,000 clones, over 70% of them seen just once. The specimen sequenced was CD4+ T cells from blood buffy coats. The chain uses TRBV28 and TRBJ1-2; 7 bases are shared with TRBD1. The sequence came from a human donor in good health. The DNA of the CDR3 is TGTGCCAGCAGTTTATCCCCGGGACAGTATGGCTACACCTTC. Translated, it gives CASSLSPGQYGYTF.